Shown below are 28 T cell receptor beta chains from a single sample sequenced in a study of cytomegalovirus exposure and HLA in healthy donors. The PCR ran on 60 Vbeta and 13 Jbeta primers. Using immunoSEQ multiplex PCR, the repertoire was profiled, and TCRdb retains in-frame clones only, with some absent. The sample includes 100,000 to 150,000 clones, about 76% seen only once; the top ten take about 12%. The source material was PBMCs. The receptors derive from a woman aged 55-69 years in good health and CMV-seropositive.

This CDR3 reads CASLPRAGMNTEAFF. The CDR3 DNA sequence: TGTGCCAGCCTTCCCAGGGCGGGGATGAACACTGAAGCTTTCTTT. The chain uses TRBV6-1 and TRBJ1-1, with D tentatively TRBD1 (5 bases). CDR3 length equals 15 residues. V gave up 8 bases and J gave up 0 bases, with 16 bases separating them. Germline CDR1 reads MNHNS; CDR2 reads SASEGT.

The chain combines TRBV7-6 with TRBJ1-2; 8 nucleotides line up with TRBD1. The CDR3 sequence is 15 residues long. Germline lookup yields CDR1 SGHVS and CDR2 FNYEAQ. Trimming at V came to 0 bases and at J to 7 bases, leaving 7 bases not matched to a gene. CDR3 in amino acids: CASSLADRASGGYTF. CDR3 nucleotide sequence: TGTGCCAGCAGCTTAGCGGACAGGGCTAGCGGTGGCTACACCTTC.

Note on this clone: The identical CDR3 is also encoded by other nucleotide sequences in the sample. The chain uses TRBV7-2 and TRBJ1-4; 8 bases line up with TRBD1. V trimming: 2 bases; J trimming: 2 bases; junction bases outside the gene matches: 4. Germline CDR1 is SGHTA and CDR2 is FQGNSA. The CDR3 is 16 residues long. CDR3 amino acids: CASSLQGAGTNEKLFF. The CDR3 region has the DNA TGTGCCAGCAGCTTACAGGGGGCAGGGACTAATGAAAAACTGTTTTTT.

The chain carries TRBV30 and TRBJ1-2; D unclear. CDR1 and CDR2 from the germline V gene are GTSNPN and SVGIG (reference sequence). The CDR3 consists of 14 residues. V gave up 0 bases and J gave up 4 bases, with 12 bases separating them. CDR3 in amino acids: CAWSVGYPSYGYTF. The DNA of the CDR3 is TGTGCCTGGAGTGTTGGGTATCCTAGCTATGGCTACACCTTC. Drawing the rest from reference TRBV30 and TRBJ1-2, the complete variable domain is SQTIHQWPATLVQPVGSPLSLECTVEGTSNPNLYWYRQAAGRGLQLLFYSVGIGQISSEVPQNLSASRPQDRQFILSSKKLLLSDSGFYLCAWSVGYPSYGYTFGSGTRLTVV.

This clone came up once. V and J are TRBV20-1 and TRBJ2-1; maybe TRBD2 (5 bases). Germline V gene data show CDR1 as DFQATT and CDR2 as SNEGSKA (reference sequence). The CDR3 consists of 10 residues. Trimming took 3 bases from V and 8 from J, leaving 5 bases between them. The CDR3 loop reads CSARRDEQFF. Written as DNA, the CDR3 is TGCAGTGCTAGGAGGGATGAGCAGTTCTTC.

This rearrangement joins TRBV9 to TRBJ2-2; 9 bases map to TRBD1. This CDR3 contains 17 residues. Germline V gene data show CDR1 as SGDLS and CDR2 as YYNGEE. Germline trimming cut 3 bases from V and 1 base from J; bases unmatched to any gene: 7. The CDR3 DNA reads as TGTGCCAGCAGCGATGACAAGGGACAGGGGAACACCGGGGAGCTGTTTTTT. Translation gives CASSDDKGQGNTGELFF.

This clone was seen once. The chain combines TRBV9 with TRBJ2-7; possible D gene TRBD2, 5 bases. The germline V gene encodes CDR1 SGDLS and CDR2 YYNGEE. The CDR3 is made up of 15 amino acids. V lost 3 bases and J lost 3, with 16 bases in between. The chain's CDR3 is CASSAAGGSVYEQYF. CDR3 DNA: TGTGCCAGCAGCGCCGCCGGAGGTTCAGTCTACGAGCAGTACTTC.

The CDR3 spells CASSPRKGDQPQHF. The CDR3 DNA follows: TGTGCCAGCAGCCCACGAAAGGGGGATCAGCCCCAGCATTTT. The chain employs TRBV7-2 and TRBJ1-5; D may be TRBD1 (6 bases). CDR1 and CDR2 from the germline V gene are SGHTA and FQGNSA. The CDR3 runs 14 residues. Trimming stripped 5 bases from V and 5 bases from J, with 13 bases between.

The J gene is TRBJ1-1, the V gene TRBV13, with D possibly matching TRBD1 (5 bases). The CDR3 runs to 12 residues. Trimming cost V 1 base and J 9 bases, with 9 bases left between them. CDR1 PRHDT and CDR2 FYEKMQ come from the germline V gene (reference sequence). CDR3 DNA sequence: TGTGCCAGCAGCTTAGAAGGGGTGCAAGCTTTCTTT. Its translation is CASSLEGVQAFF.

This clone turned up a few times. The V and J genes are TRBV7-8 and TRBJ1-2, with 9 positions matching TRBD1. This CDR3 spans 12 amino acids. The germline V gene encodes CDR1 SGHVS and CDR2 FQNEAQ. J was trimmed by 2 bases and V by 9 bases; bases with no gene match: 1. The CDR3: CARGQGNYGYTF. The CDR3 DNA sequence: TGTGCCAGGGGACAGGGCAACTATGGCTACACCTTC.

CDR3 DNA sequence: TGCGCCAGCAGCCTGGGACAAGACACCGGGGAGCTGTTTTTT. Encoded protein: CASSLGQDTGELFF. This sequence joins TRBV5-1 and TRBJ2-2; possible D gene TRBD1, 6 bases. This CDR3 spans 14 amino acids. Germline V gene data show CDR1 as SGHRS and CDR2 as YFSETQ. The V end was cut by 4 bases, the J end by 3 bases, with 10 bases between.

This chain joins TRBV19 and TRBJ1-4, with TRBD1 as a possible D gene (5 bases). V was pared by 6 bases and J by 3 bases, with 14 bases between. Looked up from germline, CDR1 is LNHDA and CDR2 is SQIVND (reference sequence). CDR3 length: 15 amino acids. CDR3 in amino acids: CASSLQGGANEKLFF. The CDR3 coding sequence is TGTGCCAGTAGCCTTCAGGGAGGAGCTAATGAAAAACTGTTTTTT. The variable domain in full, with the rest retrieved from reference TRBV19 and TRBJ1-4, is DGGITQSPKYLFRKEGQNVTLSCEQNLNHDAMYWYRQDPGQGLRLIYYSQIVNDFQKGDIAEGYSVSREKKESFPLTVTSAQKNPTAFYLCASSLQGGANEKLFFGSGTQLSVL.

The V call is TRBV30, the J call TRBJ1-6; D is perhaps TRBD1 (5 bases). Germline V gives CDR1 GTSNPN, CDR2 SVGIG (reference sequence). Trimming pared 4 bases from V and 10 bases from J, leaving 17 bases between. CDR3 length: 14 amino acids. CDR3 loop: CAWNVQGGGSPLHF. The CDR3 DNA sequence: TGTGCCTGGAATGTTCAGGGTGGAGGGTCACCCCTCCACTTT. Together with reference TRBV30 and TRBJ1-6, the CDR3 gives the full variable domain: SQTIHQWPATLVQPVGSPLSLECTVEGTSNPNLYWYRQAAGRGLQLLFYSVGIGQISSEVPQNLSASRPQDRQFILSSKKLLLSDSGFYLCAWNVQGGGSPLHFGNGTRLTVT.

CDR3 in DNA: TGTGCCAGCAGTTACTCGACTGGTTCCGGTCAGCCCCAGCATTTT. This sequence encodes CASSYSTGSGQPQHF. V and J are TRBV6-5 and TRBJ1-5; D remains unclear. CDR3 length equals 15 residues. V was pared by 0 bases and J by 6 bases, with 12 bases between. Germline assignment: CDR1 MNHEY and CDR2 SVGAGI.

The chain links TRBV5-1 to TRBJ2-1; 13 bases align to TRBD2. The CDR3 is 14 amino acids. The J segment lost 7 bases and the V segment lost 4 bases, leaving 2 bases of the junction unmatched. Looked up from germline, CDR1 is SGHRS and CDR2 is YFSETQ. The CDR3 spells CASSTSGRENEQFF. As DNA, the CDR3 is TGCGCCAGCAGCACTAGCGGGAGGGAAAATGAGCAGTTCTTC. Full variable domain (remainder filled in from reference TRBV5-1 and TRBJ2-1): KAGVTQTPRYLIKTRGQQVTLSCSPISGHRSVSWYQQTPGQGLQFLFEYFSETQRNKGNFPGRFSGRQFSNSRSEMNVSTLELGDSALYLCASSTSGRENEQFFGPGTRLTVL.

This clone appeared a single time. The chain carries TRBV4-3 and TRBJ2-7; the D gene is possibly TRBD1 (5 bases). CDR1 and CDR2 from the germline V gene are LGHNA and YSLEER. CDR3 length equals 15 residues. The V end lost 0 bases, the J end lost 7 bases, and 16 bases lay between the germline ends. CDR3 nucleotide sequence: TGCGCCAGCAGCCAAGACCTGGTTCCAGGGCGAGAGCAGTACTTC. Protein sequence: CASSQDLVPGREQYF.

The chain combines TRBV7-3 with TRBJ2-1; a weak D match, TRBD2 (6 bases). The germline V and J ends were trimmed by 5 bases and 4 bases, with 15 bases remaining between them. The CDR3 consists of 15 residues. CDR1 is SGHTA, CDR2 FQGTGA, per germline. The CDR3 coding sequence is TGTGCCAGCAGCGCGTTAGCGGAACCATACAATGAGCAGTTCTTC. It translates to CASSALAEPYNEQFF.

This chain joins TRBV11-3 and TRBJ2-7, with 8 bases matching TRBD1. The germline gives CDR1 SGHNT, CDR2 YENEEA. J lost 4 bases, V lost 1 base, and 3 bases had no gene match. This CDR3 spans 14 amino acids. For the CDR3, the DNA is TGTGCCAGCAGCTTAGGGACAGGGCCATACGAGCAGTACTTC. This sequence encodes CASSLGTGPYEQYF.

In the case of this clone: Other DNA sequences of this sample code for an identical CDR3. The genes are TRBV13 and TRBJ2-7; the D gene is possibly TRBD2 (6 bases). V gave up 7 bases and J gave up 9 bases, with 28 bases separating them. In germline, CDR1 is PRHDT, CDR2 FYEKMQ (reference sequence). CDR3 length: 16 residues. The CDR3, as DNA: TGTGCCAGCACCCCTGCGCGGGACGTAGAACCAACGACGCAGTACTTC. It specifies CASTPARDVEPTTQYF.

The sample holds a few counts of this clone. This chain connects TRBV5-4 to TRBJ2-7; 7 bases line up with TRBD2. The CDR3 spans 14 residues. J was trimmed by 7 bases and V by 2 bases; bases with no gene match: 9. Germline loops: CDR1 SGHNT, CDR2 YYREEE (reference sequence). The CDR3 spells CASSLWGGLSEQYF. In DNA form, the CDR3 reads TGTGCCAGCAGCTTATGGGGGGGGTTGAGTGAGCAGTACTTC.

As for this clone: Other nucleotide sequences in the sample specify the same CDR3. CDR3 DNA sequence: TGTGCCAGCAGTTACTCGACAGGGGTGTACGAGCAGTACTTC. Translating it yields CASSYSTGVYEQYF. This chain connects TRBV6-6 to TRBJ2-7; 8 bases are shared with TRBD1. CDR1 is MNHNY, CDR2 SVGAGI, per germline (reference sequence). CDR3 length equals 14 residues. V trimming: 0 bases; J trimming: 4 bases; junction bases outside the gene matches: 2.

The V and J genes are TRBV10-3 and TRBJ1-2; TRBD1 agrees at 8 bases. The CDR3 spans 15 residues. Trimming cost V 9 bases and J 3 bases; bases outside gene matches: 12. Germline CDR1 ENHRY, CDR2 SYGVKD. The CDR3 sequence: CAINEQGAGDYGYTF. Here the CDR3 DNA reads TGTGCCATAAACGAGCAGGGGGCGGGAGACTATGGCTACACCTTC.

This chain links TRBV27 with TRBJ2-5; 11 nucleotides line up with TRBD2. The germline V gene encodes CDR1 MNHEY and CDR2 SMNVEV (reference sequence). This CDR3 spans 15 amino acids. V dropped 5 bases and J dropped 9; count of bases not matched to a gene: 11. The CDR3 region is CASSPFSGGVRAQYF. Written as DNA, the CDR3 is TGTGCCAGCAGTCCCTTTAGCGGGGGGGTAAGGGCCCAGTACTTC.

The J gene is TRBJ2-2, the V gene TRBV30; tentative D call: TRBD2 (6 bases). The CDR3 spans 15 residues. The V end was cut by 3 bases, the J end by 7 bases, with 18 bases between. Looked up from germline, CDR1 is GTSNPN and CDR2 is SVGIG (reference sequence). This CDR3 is CAWSRMGGLGGELFF. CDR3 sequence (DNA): TGTGCCTGGAGCCGAATGGGGGGTCTCGGCGGGGAGCTGTTTTTT.

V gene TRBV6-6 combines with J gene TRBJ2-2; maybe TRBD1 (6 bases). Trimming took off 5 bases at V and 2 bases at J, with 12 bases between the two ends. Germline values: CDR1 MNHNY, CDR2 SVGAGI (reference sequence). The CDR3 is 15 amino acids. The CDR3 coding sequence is TGTGCCAGCAGTATGGACAGATTAAACACCGGGGAGCTGTTTTTT. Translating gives CASSMDRLNTGELFF.

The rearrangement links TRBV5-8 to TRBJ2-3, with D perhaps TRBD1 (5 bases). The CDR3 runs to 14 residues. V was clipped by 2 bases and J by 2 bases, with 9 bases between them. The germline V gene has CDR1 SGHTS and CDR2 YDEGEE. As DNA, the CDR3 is TGTGCCAGCAGCTTCCAGGGTATCACAGATACGCAGTATTTT. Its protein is CASSFQGITDTQYF.

The CDR3 reads CASSLGPTGALGNTIYF. The CDR3 DNA is TGTGCCAGCAGCTTAGGGCCGACAGGGGCCTTGGGAAACACCATATATTTT. The chain carries TRBV11-2 and TRBJ1-3; 8 bases map to TRBD1. V lost 1 base, J lost 4 bases, and 9 bases stayed unmatched. Germline V gives CDR1 SGHAT, CDR2 FQNNGV. The CDR3 has 17 amino acids.

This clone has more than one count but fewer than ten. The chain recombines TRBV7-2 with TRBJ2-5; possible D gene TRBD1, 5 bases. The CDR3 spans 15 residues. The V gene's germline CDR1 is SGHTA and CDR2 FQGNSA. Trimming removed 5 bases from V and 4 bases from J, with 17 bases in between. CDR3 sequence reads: CASSGDQHGAETQYF. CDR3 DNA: TGTGCCAGCAGCGGCGACCAACATGGGGCAGAGACCCAGTACTTC.